This T cell receptor (beta chain) was recorded in a study of beta chain features in type 1 diabetes. Study background: Cell yields, gender and age were similar in healthy donors and patients.

Notes on the study in general: Reduced insertions and increased deletions marked VDJ junctions in type 1 diabetes patients. TCRB CDR3s were moderately but significantly shorter in Type 1 diabetes patients in all four CD4+ subsets.

This clone was counted between two and nine times. Its target is not known. The entirety of the isolated RNA underwent reverse transcription, so expressed TCRB transcripts were sequenced. Method: immunoSEQ multiplex PCR; TCRdb's copy keeps in-frame clones and lacks some. The repertoire holds 630,000 or so clones, with roughly 13% as singletons. The V end lost 0 bases, the J end lost 0 bases, and 12 bases lay between the germline ends. There are 17 residues in the CDR3. Per the germline V gene, CDR1 is SGHDT and CDR2 is YYEEEE. The sample comprised naive CD4+ T cells from blood. The J gene is TRBJ1-4, the V gene TRBV5-6; D is uncertain. The TCR sequence derives from a man younger than 35 with type 1 diabetes. The CDR3 sequence is CASSLEAGIATNEKLFF. In nucleotides, the CDR3 is TGTGCCAGCAGCTTGGAGGCAGGCATTGCAACTAATGAAAAACTGTTTTTT.